One and the same sample provided the 11 T cell receptor beta chains below, sequenced in a study of T cell responses to AZD1222 COVID-19 vaccine. TCRdb's table, derived via immunoSEQ multiplex PCR, lists solely in-frame clones and lacks some. The data hold more than 65,000 clones, with approximately 82% observed a single time. Sequencing used peripheral blood, obtained on day 0 of AZD1222 vaccination. Source of these receptors: an adult in good health.

The chain joins TRBV19 to TRBJ2-1, with 7 bases that match TRBD2. Germline assignment: CDR1 LNHDA and CDR2 SQIVND (reference sequence). The CDR3 is 16 residues long. Trimming cost V 4 bases and J 3 bases; bases outside gene matches: 9. CDR3 sequence: CASSKGSGLNYNEQFF. CDR3 coding DNA: TGTGCCAGTAGTAAGGGTAGCGGGCTCAACTACAATGAGCAGTTCTTC.

V gene TRBV10-2 combines with J gene TRBJ1-1; tentatively, D is TRBD1 (5 bases). The CDR3 is 14 amino acids. CDR1 WSHSY and CDR2 SAAADI come from the germline V gene. V lost 8 bases to trimming and J lost 3 bases, with 16 bases between them. Here the CDR3 reads CASGDGQDHTEAFF. DNA of the CDR3: TGCGCCAGCGGGGACGGTCAGGATCACACTGAAGCTTTCTTT.

The rearrangement uses TRBV5-1 and TRBJ2-1; possibly TRBD1 for D (5 bases). V was clipped by 2 bases and J by 5 bases, with 5 bases between them. Germline V gene lookup returns CDR1 SGHRS and CDR2 YFSETQ. This CDR3 is built from 12 residues. The CDR3 region has the DNA TGCGCCAGCAGCTTAGGGGACAATGAGCAGTTCTTC. It encodes CASSLGDNEQFF.

The chain carries TRBV27 and TRBJ2-3; 7 bases are a match to TRBD1. Unmatched junction bases numbered 3, after V lost 3 bases and J lost 3 bases. The CDR3 totals 14 residues. CDR1 is MNHEY and CDR2 is SMNVEV in the germline V gene (reference sequence). CDR3 residues: CASSLNRGTDTQYF. CDR3 nucleotide sequence: TGTGCCAGCAGTTTGAACAGGGGTACAGATACGCAGTATTTT.

This chain connects TRBV30 to TRBJ1-5; maybe TRBD1 (6 bases). Looked up from germline, CDR1 is GTSNPN and CDR2 is SVGIG (reference sequence). The CDR3 has 15 residues. The V gene lost 0 bases and the J gene lost 4 bases, with 13 bases spanning the gap. The CDR3 bases are TGTGCCTGGAGTGTAGGGGGATGGGGGAATCAGCCCCAGCATTTT. The encoded protein is CAWSVGGWGNQPQHF.

This clone was seen a single time. The same CDR3 arises from other DNA sequences in this sample as well. This sequence joins TRBV5-1 and TRBJ1-1; D perhaps matches TRBD1 (6 bases). Per the germline V gene, CDR1 is SGHRS and CDR2 is YFSETQ. V lost 4 bases and J lost 0, with 10 bases in between. The CDR3 is 14 amino acids. DNA for the CDR3: TGCGCCAGCAGCAGGGACACTATGAACACTGAAGCTTTCTTT. Protein: CASSRDTMNTEAFF.

CDR3: CASSLPTDPPDTQYF. CDR3 in DNA: TGTGCCAGCAGTCTCCCGACCGATCCGCCCGATACGCAGTATTTT. The chain is built from TRBV28 and TRBJ2-3; D is ambiguous. Germline V gene lookup returns CDR1 MDHEN and CDR2 SYDVKM. V was cut by 5 bases and J by 6 bases, with 18 bases left in between. This CDR3 region has 15 residues.

The V and J genes are TRBV7-2 and TRBJ2-1; TRBD2 matches 9 bases. V lost 0 bases and J lost 9; bases outside the gene matches: 9. The V gene's germline CDR1 is SGHTA and CDR2 FQGNSA. The length of the CDR3 is 16 residues. This CDR3 is CASSLALGSGRSEQFF. The CDR3 DNA is TGTGCCAGCAGCTTAGCGCTGGGGAGCGGGAGGAGTGAGCAGTTCTTC.

This chain links TRBV6-5 with TRBJ1-1, with 8 bases matching TRBD1. Germline CDR1 and CDR2: MNHEY and SVGAGI. V was pared by 4 bases and J by 0 bases, with 7 bases of the junction left unmatched. This CDR3 has 16 residues. The CDR3 sequence: CASSSWTGTVNTEAFF. In DNA, the CDR3 is TGTGCCAGCAGTTCCTGGACAGGGACGGTGAACACTGAAGCTTTCTTT.

The chain employs TRBV6-5 and TRBJ2-7; the D gene is possibly TRBD1 (6 bases). This CDR3 region has 15 residues. With 7 bases removed from V and 0 bases from J, the gap between germline ends came to 16 bases. Germline V gene data show CDR1 as MNHEY and CDR2 as SVGAGI. The CDR3 here is CASNPRRGSSYEQYF. CDR3 bases: TGTGCCAGCAATCCACGAAGGGGGAGCTCCTACGAGCAGTACTTC.

This sequence joins TRBV18 and TRBJ1-1; D call uncertain. The germline gives CDR1 KGHSH, CDR2 LQKENI. Trimming took 2 bases from V and 4 from J, leaving 11 bases between them. This CDR3 region has 14 residues. CDR3 residues: CASSPSTLGTEAFF. The CDR3 DNA sequence: TGTGCCAGCTCACCATCCACTTTAGGCACTGAAGCTTTCTTT.